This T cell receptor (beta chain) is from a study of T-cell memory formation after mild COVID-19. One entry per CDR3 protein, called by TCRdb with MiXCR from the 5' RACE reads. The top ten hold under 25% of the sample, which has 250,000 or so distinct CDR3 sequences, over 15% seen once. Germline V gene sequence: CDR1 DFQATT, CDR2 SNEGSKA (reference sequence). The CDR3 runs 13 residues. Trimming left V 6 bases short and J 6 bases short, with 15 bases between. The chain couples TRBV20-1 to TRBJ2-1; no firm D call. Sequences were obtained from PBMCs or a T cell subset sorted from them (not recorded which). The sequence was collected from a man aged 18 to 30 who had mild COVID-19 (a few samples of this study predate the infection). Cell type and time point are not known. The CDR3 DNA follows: TGCAGTGCCGCGATAGGGAAGATCAATGAGCAGTTCTTC. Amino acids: CSAAIGKINEQFF.